This T cell receptor beta chain was retrieved from a study of T-cell memory formation after mild COVID-19. Looked up from germline, CDR1 is SGHRS and CDR2 is YFSETQ. V was trimmed by 0 bases and J by 6 bases, leaving 12 bases between them. The CDR3 totals 15 residues. Each CDR3 protein is one row after TCRdb ran MiXCR on the 5' RACE reads. The data contain about 350,000 distinct CDR3 sequences, approximately 13% of them singletons. The chain uses TRBV5-1 and TRBJ2-2, with a possible D match to TRBD1 (6 bases). Sequencing input: PBMCs or a T cell subset sorted from them (not recorded which). The clonotype comes from a man aged 18 to 30 who had mild COVID-19 (a few samples of this study predate the infection). Cell type and time point are not known. This CDR3 is CASSLEVQGSGELFF. CDR3 nucleotides: TGCGCCAGCAGCTTGGAGGTACAGGGATCCGGGGAGCTGTTTTTT. Complete variable domain (other parts from reference TRBV5-1 and TRBJ2-2): KAGVTQTPRYLIKTRGQQVTLSCSPISGHRSVSWYQQTPGQGLQFLFEYFSETQRNKGNFPGRFSGRQFSNSRSEMNVSTLELGDSALYLCASSLEVQGSGELFFGEGSRLTVL.